One and the same sample provided the 15 T cell receptor beta chains below, sequenced in a study of cytomegalovirus exposure and HLA in healthy donors. PCR used 60 Vbeta primers and 13 Jbeta primers. Sequencing was performed with immunoSEQ multiplex PCR; in TCRdb, only in-frame clones are kept and a portion is missing. The sample holds 100,000 to 150,000 clones, 50% to 80% seen once. Sequenced sample: PBMCs. These receptors came from a middle-aged woman in good health and CMV-seropositive.

This rearrangement joins TRBV28 to TRBJ2-7; possible D gene TRBD1, 7 bases. This CDR3 contains 13 residues. V lost 6 bases, J lost 3 bases, and 12 bases lay in between. From germline, CDR1 is MDHEN and CDR2 SYDVKM. The CDR3 spells CASRQGGSYEQYF. CDR3 DNA sequence: TGTGCCAGCAGGCAGGGGGGTAGCTACGAGCAGTACTTC.

This rearrangement joins TRBV6-1 to TRBJ2-7; 7 nucleotides align to TRBD1. CDR1 and CDR2 from the germline V gene are MNHNS and SASEGT. Trimming removed 10 bases from V and 1 base from J; junction bases left unmatched: 7. There are 13 residues in the CDR3. The CDR3 is CATLTRGSYEQYF. Here the CDR3 DNA reads TGTGCCACCTTGACCAGGGGGTCCTACGAGCAGTACTTC.

This clone was observed once. The V call is TRBV5-1, the J call TRBJ2-3; a weak D match, TRBD1 (7 bases). Per the germline V gene, CDR1 is SGHRS and CDR2 is YFSETQ. The ends were cut back, 1 base at V and 1 base at J, with 13 bases in the middle. CDR3 length: 16 residues. CDR3 nucleotide sequence: TGCGCCAGCAGCTTGTGGGGCGGGACAGGCACAGATACGCAGTATTTT. The encoded protein is CASSLWGGTGTDTQYF. The entire variable domain, with the rest obtained from reference TRBV5-1 and TRBJ2-3, is as follows: KAGVTQTPRYLIKTRGQQVTLSCSPISGHRSVSWYQQTPGQGLQFLFEYFSETQRNKGNFPGRFSGRQFSNSRSEMNVSTLELGDSALYLCASSLWGGTGTDTQYFGPGTRLTVL.

J is TRBJ1-3 and V is TRBV9; possibly TRBD1 for D (6 bases). Per the germline V gene, CDR1 is SGDLS and CDR2 is YYNGEE. The CDR3 length is 13 residues. The germline V and J ends were trimmed by 8 bases and 0 bases, with 9 bases remaining between them. CDR3 in amino acids: CASQGYSGNTIYF. CDR3 coding DNA: TGTGCCAGTCAGGGGTACTCTGGAAACACCATATATTTT.

This clone was detected a few times. The V call is TRBV6-1, the J call TRBJ1-1; TRBD1 agrees at 8 bases. This CDR3 is 15 amino acids long. Trimming took 1 base from V and 7 from J; bases not matched to a gene: 8. Germline V lookup: CDR1 MNHNS, CDR2 SASEGT. The DNA of the CDR3 is TGTGCCAGCAGTGAAGATCCGACAGGGGCGGATGAAGCTTTCTTT. Encoded protein: CASSEDPTGADEAFF.

The V and J genes are TRBV14 and TRBJ1-1; D is possibly TRBD1 (6 bases). This CDR3 has 15 amino acids. Trimming shortened V by 4 bases and J by 4 bases, and 16 bases separated the two germline ends. CDR1 and CDR2 (germline): SGHDN, FVKESK. The CDR3 bases are TGTGCCAGCAGCCCCAGCGGGGGCTCGGTCACTGAAGCTTTCTTT. The encoded protein is CASSPSGGSVTEAFF.

This clone was counted a few times. V and J are TRBV19 and TRBJ2-5, with 7 bases identical to TRBD2. The V gene end was trimmed by 1 base and the J gene end by 5 bases; junction bases not matched to a gene: 10. The CDR3 runs 16 residues. CDR1 and CDR2 (germline): LNHDA, SQIVND (reference sequence). The CDR3 region has the DNA TGTGCCAGTAGTATAGGAGGGAGGGCTAGAGGGGAGACCCAGTACTTC. Amino acid sequence: CASSIGGRARGETQYF.

In regard to this clone: One junction end does not reproduce the germline sequence, and a read error may be involved. V gene TRBV6-1 combines with J gene TRBJ1-4, with unresolved D. The CDR3 loop spans 15 amino acids. Germline lookup yields CDR1 MNHNS and CDR2 SASEGT. CDR3 in amino acids: CASSEGGWKGEKLFF. The CDR3 nucleotides are TGTGCCAGCAGCGAAGGAGGGTGGAAGGGTGAAAAACTGTTTTTT.

In this sample, this clone turned up a few times. The chain carries TRBV28 and TRBJ2-3; 7 nucleotides align to TRBD2. V lost 7 bases to trimming and J lost 4 bases; unmatched junction nucleotides: 8. The CDR3 length is 14 residues. In germline, CDR1 is MDHEN, CDR2 SYDVKM. The CDR3 loop is CASKTSSVADTQYF. CDR3 DNA: TGTGCCAGCAAGACTAGCTCCGTCGCAGATACGCAGTATTTT.

This rearrangement joins TRBV27 to TRBJ1-5, with 7 nucleotides matching TRBD1. J gave up 1 base and V 2 bases, and 8 bases lay outside the gene matches. CDR1 and CDR2 from the germline V gene are MNHEY and SMNVEV (reference sequence). The CDR3 runs 17 residues. Here the CDR3 DNA reads TGTGCCAGCAGTTTACGGTTTGACAGGGTAAGCAATCAGCCCCAGCATTTT. It codes for CASSLRFDRVSNQPQHF.

V is TRBV2 and J is TRBJ2-7, with 7 bases matching TRBD2. CDR3 length: 16 residues. CDR1 and CDR2 (germline): SNHLY, FYNNEI. V lost 2 bases, J lost 0 bases, and 7 bases stayed unmatched. CDR3: CASSESSGANSYEQYF. CDR3 sequence (DNA): TGTGCCAGCAGTGAATCCAGCGGGGCCAACTCCTACGAGCAGTACTTC.

The chain combines TRBV6-1 with TRBJ2-5; D might be TRBD1 (6 bases). The J call may be mistaken, given a closer DNA end match to TRBJ2-7. From germline, CDR1 is MNHNS and CDR2 SASEGT. The CDR3 loop spans 12 amino acids. The CDR3 reads CASRDTYYEQYF. The CDR3 region has the DNA TGTGCCAGCCGGGACACCTACTACGAGCAGTACTTC.

The gene calls are TRBV19 and TRBJ2-2; tentatively, D is TRBD1 (5 bases). CDR3 length: 15 amino acids. V was cut by 5 bases and J by 1 base, with 11 bases left in between. Germline V gene data show CDR1 as LNHDA and CDR2 as SQIVND (reference sequence). The CDR3 nucleotides read TGTGCCAGTAGTCTACAGGTTTTGAACACCGGGGAGCTGTTTTTT. Amino acids: CASSLQVLNTGELFF. The whole variable domain, filled in from reference TRBV19 and TRBJ2-2, reads DGGITQSPKYLFRKEGQNVTLSCEQNLNHDAMYWYRQDPGQGLRLIYYSQIVNDFQKGDIAEGYSVSREKKESFPLTVTSAQKNPTAFYLCASSLQVLNTGELFFGEGSRLTVL.

A few counts support this clone. At one end the junction does not follow the germline gene, possibly because of a read error. The J gene is TRBJ2-1, the V gene TRBV7-7; TRBD2 aligns across 10 bases. Germline values: CDR1 SSHAT, CDR2 FNYEAQ (reference sequence). The CDR3 consists of 15 residues. The CDR3 DNA is TGTGCTAGCAGCCAGCGGGAGGGGCCATTTAATGAGCAGTTCTTC. Its protein product is CASSQREGPFNEQFF. The entire variable domain, with the rest obtained from reference TRBV7-7 and TRBJ2-1, is as follows: GAGVSQSPRYKVTKRGQDVTLRCDPISSHATLYWYQQALGQGPEFLTYFNYEAQPDKSGLPSDRFSAERPEGSISTLTIQRTEQRDSAMYRCASSQREGPFNEQFFGPGTRLTVL.

The chain carries TRBV28 and TRBJ2-1; TRBD2 matches 14 bases. This CDR3 contains 14 residues. Germline V gene data show CDR1 as MDHEN and CDR2 as SYDVKM. Losses at the gene ends were 6 bases for V and 5 bases for J; bases not matched to a gene: 0. CDR3 residues: CASRTSGRDNEQFF. The CDR3 DNA follows: TGTGCCAGCAGGACTAGCGGGAGGGACAATGAGCAGTTCTTC.